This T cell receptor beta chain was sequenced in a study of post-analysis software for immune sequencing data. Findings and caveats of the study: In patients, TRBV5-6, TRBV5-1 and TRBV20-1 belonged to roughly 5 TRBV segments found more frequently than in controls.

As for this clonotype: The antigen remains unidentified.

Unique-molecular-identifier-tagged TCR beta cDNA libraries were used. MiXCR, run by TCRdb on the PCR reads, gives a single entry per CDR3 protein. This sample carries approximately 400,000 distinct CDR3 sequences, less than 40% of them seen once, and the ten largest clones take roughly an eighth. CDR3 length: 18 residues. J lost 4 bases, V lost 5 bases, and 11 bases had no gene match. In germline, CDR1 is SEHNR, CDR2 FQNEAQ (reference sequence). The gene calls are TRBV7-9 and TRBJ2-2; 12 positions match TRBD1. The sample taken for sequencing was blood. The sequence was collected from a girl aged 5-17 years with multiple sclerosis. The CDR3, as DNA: TGTGCCAGCAGCCGTGGGACAGGGGGCGTTTTGAGCACCGGGGAGCTGTTTTTT. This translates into CASSRGTGGVLSTGELFF.